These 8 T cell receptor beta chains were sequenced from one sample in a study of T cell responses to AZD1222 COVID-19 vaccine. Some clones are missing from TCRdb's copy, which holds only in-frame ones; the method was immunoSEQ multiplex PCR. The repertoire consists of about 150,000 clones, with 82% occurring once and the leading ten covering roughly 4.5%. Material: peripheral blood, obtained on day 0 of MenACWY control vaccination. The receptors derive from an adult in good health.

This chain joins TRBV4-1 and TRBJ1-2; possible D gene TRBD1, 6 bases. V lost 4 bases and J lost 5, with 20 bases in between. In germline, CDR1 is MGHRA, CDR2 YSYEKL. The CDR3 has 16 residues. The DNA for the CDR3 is TGCGCCAGCAGCCCTAAGGGGGATGGAAGCCTTTATGGCTACACCTTC. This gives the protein CASSPKGDGSLYGYTF.

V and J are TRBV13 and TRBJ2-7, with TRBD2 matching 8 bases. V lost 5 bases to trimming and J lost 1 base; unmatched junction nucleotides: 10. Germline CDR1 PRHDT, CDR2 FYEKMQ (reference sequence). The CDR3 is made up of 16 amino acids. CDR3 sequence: CASSLYSQRGSYEQYF. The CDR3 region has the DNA TGTGCCAGCAGCCTATACTCCCAGCGGGGGTCCTACGAGCAGTACTTC.

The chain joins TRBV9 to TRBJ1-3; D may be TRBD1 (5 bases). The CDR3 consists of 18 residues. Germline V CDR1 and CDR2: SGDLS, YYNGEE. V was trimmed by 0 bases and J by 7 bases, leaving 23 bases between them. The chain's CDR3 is CASSVGMRQGVGRNTIYF. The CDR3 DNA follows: TGTGCCAGCAGCGTAGGGATGCGGCAGGGCGTAGGCAGGAACACCATATATTTT.

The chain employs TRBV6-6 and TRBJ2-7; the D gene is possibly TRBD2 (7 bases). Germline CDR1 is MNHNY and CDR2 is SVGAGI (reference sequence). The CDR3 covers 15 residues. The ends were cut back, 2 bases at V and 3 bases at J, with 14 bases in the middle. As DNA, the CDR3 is TGTGCCAGCAGTTACGGGGGCGGGGGCGGCTACGAGCAGTACGTC. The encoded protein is CASSYGGGGGYEQYV.

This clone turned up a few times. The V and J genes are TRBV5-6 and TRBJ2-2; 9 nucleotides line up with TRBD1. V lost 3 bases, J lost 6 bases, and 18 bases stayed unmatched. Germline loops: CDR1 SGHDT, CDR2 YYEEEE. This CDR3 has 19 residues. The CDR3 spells CASSWKIPGTGNSPGELFF. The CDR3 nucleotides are TGTGCCAGCAGCTGGAAGATCCCCGGGACAGGGAATTCCCCCGGGGAGCTGTTTTTT.

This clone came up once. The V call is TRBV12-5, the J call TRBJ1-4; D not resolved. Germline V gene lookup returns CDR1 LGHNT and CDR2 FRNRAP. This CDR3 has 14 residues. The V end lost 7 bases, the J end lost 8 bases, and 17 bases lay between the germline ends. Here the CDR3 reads CASATGTKGEKLFF. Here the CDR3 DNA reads TGTGCTAGTGCCACCGGCACGAAAGGAGAAAAACTGTTTTTT.

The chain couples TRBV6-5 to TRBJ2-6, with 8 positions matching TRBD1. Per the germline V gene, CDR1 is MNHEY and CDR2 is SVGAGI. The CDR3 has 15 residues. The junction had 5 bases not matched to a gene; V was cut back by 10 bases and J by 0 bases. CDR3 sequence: CATRTGSSGANVLTF. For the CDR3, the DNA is TGTGCCACCCGGACAGGGAGCTCTGGGGCCAACGTCCTGACTTTC.

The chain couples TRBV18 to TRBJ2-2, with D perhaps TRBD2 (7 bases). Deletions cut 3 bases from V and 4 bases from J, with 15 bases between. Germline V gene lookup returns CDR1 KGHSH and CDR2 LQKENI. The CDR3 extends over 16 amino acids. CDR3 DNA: TGTGCCAGCTCACCGTCGGCGGGGGCCTCCACCGGGGAGCTGTTTTTT. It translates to CASSPSAGASTGELFF.